The entry below describes one T cell receptor (beta chain). The sample comes from a study of cytomegalovirus exposure and HLA in healthy donors. PCR used 60 Vbeta primers and 13 Jbeta primers. This table comes from immunoSEQ multiplex PCR, and its TCRdb copy is limited to in-frame clones, with some not included. The table includes about 160,000 clones, 70% to 90% detected once. The TCR sequence derives from a male donor in good health and CMV-seronegative. The material sequenced was PBMCs.

The CDR3 loop reads CASSLLAGGSSYEQYF. The CDR3 bases are TGTGCCAGCAGTTTACTAGCGGGAGGGAGCTCCTACGAGCAGTACTTC. V is TRBV28 and J is TRBJ2-7; 12 positions match TRBD2. Germline CDR1 is MDHEN and CDR2 is SYDVKM. With 2 bases clipped from V and 0 bases from J, the junction kept 2 bases outside the gene matches. The CDR3 spans 16 residues.